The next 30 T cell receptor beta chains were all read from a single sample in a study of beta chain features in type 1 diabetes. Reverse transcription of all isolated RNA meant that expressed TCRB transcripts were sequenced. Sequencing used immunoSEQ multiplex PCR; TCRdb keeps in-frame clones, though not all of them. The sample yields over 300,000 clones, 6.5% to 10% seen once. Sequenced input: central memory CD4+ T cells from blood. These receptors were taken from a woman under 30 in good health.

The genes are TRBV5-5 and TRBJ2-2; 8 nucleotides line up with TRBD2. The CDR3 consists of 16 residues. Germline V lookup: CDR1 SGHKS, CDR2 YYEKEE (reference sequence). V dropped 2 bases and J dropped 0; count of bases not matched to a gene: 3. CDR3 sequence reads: CASSFSLAANTGELFF. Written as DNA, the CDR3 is TGTGCCAGCAGCTTCTCACTAGCGGCGAACACCGGGGAGCTGTTTTTT.

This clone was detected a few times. CDR3 coding DNA: TGTGCCATCACCGGACTAGCGGGAGGCAATGAGCAGTTCTTC. This codes for CAITGLAGGNEQFF. V and J are TRBV10-3 and TRBJ2-1, with TRBD2 matching over 14 bases. Unmatched junction bases numbered 2, after V lost 7 bases and J lost 6 bases. The CDR3 is made up of 14 amino acids. The germline V gene has CDR1 ENHRY and CDR2 SYGVKD.

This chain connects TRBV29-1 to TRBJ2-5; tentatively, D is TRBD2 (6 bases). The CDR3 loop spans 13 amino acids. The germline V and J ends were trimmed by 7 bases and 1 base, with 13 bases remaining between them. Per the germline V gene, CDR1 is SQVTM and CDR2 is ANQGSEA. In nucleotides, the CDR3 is TGCAGCGCCGCGGGGAGCCTCCAAGAGACCCAGTACTTC. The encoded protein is CSAAGSLQETQYF.

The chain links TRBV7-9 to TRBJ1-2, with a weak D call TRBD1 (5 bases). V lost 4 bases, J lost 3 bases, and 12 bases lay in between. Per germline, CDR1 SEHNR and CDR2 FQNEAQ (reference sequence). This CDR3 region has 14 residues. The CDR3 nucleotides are TGTGCCAGCAGCTCGACGGGGACCTACTATGGCTACACCTTC. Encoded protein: CASSSTGTYYGYTF. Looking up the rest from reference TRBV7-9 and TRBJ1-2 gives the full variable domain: DTGVSQNPRHKITKRGQNVTFRCDPISEHNRLYWYRQTLGQGPEFLTYFQNEAQLEKSRLLSDRFSAERPKGSFSTLEIQRTEQGDSAMYLCASSSTGTYYGYTFGSGTRLTVV.

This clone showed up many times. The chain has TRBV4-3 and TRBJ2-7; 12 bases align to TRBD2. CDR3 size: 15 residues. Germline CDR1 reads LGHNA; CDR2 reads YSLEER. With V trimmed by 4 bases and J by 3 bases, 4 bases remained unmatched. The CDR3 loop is CASSLILAGGYEQYF. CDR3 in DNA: TGCGCCAGCAGCCTCATACTAGCGGGAGGCTACGAGCAGTACTTC.

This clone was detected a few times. The CDR3 loop reads CASSPPTPTEAFF. The CDR3 DNA is TGTGCCAGCTCACCACCGACTCCCACTGAAGCTTTCTTT. This chain connects TRBV18 to TRBJ1-1; D gene unclear. The CDR3 runs to 13 residues. CDR1 and CDR2 (germline): KGHSH, LQKENI. V dropped 0 bases and J dropped 4 bases, with 6 bases sitting between them. Looking up the rest from reference TRBV18 and TRBJ1-1 gives the full variable domain: NAGVMQNPRHLVRRRGQEARLRCSPMKGHSHVYWYRQLPEEGLKFMVYLQKENIIDESGMPKERFSAEFPKEGPSILRIQQVVRGDSAAYFCASSPPTPTEAFFGQGTRLTVV.

CDR3 DNA sequence: TGCGCCAGCAGCCAAGGGTCTAGCGGGAACACCGGGGAGCTGTTTTTT. Its translation: CASSQGSSGNTGELFF. This rearrangement joins TRBV4-3 to TRBJ2-2, with 7 bases aligning to TRBD2. This CDR3 region has 16 residues. The germline V gene has CDR1 LGHNA and CDR2 YSLEER. V was clipped by 1 base and J by 1 base; unmatched bases: 3.

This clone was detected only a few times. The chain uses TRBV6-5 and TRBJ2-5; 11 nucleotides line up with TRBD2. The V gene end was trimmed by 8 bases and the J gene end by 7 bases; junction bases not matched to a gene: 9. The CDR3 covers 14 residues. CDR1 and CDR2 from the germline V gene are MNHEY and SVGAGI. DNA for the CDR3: TGTGCCAGCGGTACTAGCGGGAGAGCCGGGACCCAGTACTTC. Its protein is CASGTSGRAGTQYF.

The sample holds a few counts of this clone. CDR3 amino acids: CASSYSASYNEQFF. The CDR3 bases are TGTGCCAGCAGTTACTCCGCATCCTACAATGAGCAGTTCTTC. V is TRBV6-5 and J is TRBJ2-1; D is unclear. V was clipped by 0 bases and J by 1 base, with 4 bases between them. The CDR3 length is 14 residues. Germline CDR1 and CDR2: MNHEY and SVGAGI.

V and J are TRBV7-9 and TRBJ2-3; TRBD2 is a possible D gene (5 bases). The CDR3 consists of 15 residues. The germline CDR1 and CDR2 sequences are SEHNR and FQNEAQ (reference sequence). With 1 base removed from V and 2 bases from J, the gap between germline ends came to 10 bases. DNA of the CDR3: TGTGCCAGCAGCTTAGGGATAGCGAACACAGATACGCAGTATTTT. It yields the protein CASSLGIANTDTQYF.

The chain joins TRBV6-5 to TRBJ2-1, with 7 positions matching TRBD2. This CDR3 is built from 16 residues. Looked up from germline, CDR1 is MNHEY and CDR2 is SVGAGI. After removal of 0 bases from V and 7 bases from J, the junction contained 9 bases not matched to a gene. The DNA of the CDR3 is TGTGCCAGCAGTTACTCGTTAGGCGGGAGTCGGAATGAGCAGTTCTTC. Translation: CASSYSLGGSRNEQFF.

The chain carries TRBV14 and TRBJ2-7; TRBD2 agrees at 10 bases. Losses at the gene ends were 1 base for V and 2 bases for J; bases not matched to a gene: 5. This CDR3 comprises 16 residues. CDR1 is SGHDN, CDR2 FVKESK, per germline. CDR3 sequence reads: CASSQAGTSVPYEQYF. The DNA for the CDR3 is TGTGCCAGCAGCCAAGCCGGGACTAGCGTCCCCTACGAGCAGTACTTC. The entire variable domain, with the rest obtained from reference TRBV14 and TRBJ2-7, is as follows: EAGVTQFPSHSVIEKGQTVTLRCDPISGHDNLYWYRRVMGKEIKFLLHFVKESKQDESGMPNNRFLAERTGGTYSTLKVQPAELEDSGVYFCASSQAGTSVPYEQYFGPGTRLTVT.

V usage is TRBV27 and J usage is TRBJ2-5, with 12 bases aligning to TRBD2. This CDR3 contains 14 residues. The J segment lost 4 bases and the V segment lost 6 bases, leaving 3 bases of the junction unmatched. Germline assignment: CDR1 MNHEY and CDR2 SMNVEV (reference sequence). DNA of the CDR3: TGTGCCAGCAGGTCACTAGCGGGAGGAGAGACCCAGTACTTC. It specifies CASRSLAGGETQYF.

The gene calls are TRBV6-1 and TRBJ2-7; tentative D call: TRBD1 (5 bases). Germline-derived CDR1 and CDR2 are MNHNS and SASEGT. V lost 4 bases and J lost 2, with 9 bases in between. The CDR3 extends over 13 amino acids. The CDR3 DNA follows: TGTGCCAGCAGTGTTGGACATCCCTACGAGCAGTACTTC. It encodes CASSVGHPYEQYF.

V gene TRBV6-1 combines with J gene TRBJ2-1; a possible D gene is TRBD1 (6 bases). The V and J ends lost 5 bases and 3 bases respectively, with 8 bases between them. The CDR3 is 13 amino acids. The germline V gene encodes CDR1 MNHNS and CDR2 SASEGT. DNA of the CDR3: TGTGCCAGCAGTCGGACAGACTACAATGAGCAGTTCTTC. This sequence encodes CASSRTDYNEQFF.

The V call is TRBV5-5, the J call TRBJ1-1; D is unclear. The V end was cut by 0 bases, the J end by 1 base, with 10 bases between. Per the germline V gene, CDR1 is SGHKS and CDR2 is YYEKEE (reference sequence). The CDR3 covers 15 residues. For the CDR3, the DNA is TGTGCCAGCAGCTTGGTGCTAGCGAGGAACACTGAAGCTTTCTTT. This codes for CASSLVLARNTEAFF.

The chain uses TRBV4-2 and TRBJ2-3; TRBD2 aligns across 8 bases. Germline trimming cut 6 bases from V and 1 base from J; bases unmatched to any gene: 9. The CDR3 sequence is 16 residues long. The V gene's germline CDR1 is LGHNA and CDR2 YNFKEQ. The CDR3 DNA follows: TGTGCCAGCAGTTTAGCGACACTAGCGGGCACAGATACGCAGTATTTT. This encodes CASSLATLAGTDTQYF.

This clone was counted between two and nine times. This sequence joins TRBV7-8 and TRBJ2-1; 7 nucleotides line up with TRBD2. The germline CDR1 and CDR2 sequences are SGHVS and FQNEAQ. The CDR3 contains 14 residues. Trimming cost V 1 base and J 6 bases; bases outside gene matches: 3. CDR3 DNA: TGTGCCAGCAGCTTAGGGACTAGTTCCAATGAGCAGTTCTTC. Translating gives CASSLGTSSNEQFF.

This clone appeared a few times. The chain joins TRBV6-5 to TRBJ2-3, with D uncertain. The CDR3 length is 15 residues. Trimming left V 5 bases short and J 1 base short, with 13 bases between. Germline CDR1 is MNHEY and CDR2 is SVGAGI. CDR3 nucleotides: TGTGCCAGCAGTGCGTACAGAATCGGCACAGATACGCAGTATTTT. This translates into CASSAYRIGTDTQYF.

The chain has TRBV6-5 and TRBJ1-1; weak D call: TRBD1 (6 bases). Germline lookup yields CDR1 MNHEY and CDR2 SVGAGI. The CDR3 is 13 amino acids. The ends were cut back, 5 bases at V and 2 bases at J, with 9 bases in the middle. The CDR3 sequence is CASSGQPNTEAFF. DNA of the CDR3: TGTGCCAGCAGTGGACAGCCCAACACTGAAGCTTTCTTT.

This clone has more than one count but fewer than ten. The CDR3 DNA reads as TGTGCCAGCAGTCTCCTAGCGGGAGGGCCGTACGAGCAGTACTTC. This translates into CASSLLAGGPYEQYF. This rearrangement joins TRBV28 to TRBJ2-7; 12 positions match TRBD2. Germline CDR1 and CDR2: MDHEN and SYDVKM. The CDR3 length is 15 residues. With V trimmed by 5 bases and J by 4 bases, 6 bases remained unmatched.

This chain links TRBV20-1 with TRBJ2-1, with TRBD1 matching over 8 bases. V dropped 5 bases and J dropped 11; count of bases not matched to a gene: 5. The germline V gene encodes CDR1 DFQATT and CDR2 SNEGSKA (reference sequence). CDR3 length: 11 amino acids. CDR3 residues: CSAGQGAKQFF. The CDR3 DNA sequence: TGCAGTGCTGGGCAGGGGGCGAAGCAGTTCTTC.

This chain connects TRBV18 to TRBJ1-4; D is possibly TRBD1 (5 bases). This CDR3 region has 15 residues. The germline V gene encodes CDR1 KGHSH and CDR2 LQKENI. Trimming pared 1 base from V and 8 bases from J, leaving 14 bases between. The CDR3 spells CASSPLRGGEEKLFF. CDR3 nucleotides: TGTGCCAGCTCACCACTGAGGGGTGGCGAAGAAAAACTGTTTTTT.

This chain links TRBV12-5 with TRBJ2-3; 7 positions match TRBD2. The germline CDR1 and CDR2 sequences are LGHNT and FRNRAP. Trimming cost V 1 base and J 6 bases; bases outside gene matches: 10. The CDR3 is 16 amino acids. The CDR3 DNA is TGTGCTAGTGGTTTGGATACTAGCGTGAGAGGGGATACGCAGTATTTT. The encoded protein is CASGLDTSVRGDTQYF.

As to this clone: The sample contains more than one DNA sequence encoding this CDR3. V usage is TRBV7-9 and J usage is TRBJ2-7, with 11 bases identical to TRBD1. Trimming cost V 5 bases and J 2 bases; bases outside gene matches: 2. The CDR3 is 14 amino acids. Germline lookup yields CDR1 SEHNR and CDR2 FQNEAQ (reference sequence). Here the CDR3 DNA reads TGTGCCAGCAGCCGGGACAGGGGGACCTACGAGCAGTACTTC. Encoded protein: CASSRDRGTYEQYF.

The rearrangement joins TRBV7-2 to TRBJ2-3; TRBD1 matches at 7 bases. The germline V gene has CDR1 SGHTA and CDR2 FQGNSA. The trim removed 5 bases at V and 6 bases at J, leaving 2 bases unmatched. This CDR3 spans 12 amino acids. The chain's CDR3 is CASSQTGDTQYF. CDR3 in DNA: TGTGCCAGCAGCCAGACAGGGGATACGCAGTATTTT.

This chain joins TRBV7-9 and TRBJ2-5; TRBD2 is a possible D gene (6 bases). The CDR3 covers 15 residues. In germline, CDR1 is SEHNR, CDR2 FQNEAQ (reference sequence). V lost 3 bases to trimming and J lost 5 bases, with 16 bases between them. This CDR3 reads CASSLGTPIRETQYF. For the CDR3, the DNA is TGTGCCAGCAGCTTGGGGACTCCCATTAGGGAGACCCAGTACTTC.

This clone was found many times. As DNA, the CDR3 is TGTGCCACCAGCAGACGAGTAGGGGTCGATACGCAGTATTTT. As protein: CATSRRVGVDTQYF. The genes are TRBV15 and TRBJ2-3; tentatively, D is TRBD1 (5 bases). Germline V CDR1 and CDR2: LNHNV, YYDKDF (reference sequence). V lost 2 bases to trimming and J lost 6 bases, with 12 bases between them. The CDR3 covers 14 residues.

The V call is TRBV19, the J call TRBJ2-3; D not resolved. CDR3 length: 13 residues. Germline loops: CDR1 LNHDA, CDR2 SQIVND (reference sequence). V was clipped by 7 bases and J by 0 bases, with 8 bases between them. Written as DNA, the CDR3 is TGTGCCAGTAAAGTCCGTAGCACAGATACGCAGTATTTT. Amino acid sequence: CASKVRSTDTQYF.

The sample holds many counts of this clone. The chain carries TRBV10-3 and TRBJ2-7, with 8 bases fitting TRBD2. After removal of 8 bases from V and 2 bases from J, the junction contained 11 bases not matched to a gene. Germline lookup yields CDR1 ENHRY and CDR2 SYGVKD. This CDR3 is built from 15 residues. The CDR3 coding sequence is TGTGCCATCCAAGGCCAGGCGGGACTAGCCTACGAGCAGTACTTC. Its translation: CAIQGQAGLAYEQYF.